The source of this TCR beta chain is a study of blood T cell repertoires in COVID-19. In the authors' workflow: How many nucleated cells were present was estimated from reference gene primer amplification. Only in-frame clones appear in the TCRdb table, and some are missing; sequencing was by immunoSEQ multiplex PCR. V and J calls and clone size are those listed in that table; D and trimming were worked out from the DNA. The sample includes 95,000 to 100,000 clones, 85% of them seen just once. Trimming left V 4 bases short and J 5 bases short, with 12 bases between. Germline V gene data show CDR1 as LGHNA and CDR2 as YNFKEQ. The CDR3 totals 14 residues.

The clonotype was recovered from a woman between 70 and 85 years old with active or convalescent COVID-19. The chain carries TRBV4-2 and TRBJ2-1; D is perhaps TRBD1 (6 bases). Sample: peripheral blood. Here the CDR3 reads CASSRGPPDNEQFF. The DNA for the CDR3 is TGTGCCAGCAGCCGGGGGCCCCCAGACAATGAGCAGTTCTTC.